Listed below are T cell receptor beta chains from one sample, sequenced in a study of T cell repertoires in cytomegalovirus infection. TCRdb fed the reads into MiXCR, producing one record per CDR3 protein. The sample lists 830,000 or so distinct CDR3 sequences, approximately 32% seen once, with roughly 12% in the top ten. Their antigens are not known. The specimen was cultured CD8+ T cells from PBMCs, collected from culture after CMV antigen stimulation. The source is a human donor in good health (CMV status not recorded). Some clones in this sample may be carry-over from other donors' samples. Both conserved end residues are part of each CDR3. Fields, in order: V gene, CDR3 protein.

>TRBV10-2
CASSETGGHTEAFF
>TRBV19
CASSPGRSYGYTF
>TRBV5-4
CASSFLGAFSPLHF
>TRBV28
CASSPITGSSNQPQHF
>TRBV7-8
CASSLEMGANQPQHF
>TRBV6-5
CASSYSRYRYPEANTEAFF
>TRBV6-2/TRBV6-3
CASSYLQGRNQPQHF
>TRBV12-3/TRBV12-4
CASSSSRELDEQFF
>TRBV7-8
CASSQDSFLGPQHF
>TRBV28
CASSARDRGRETQYF
>TRBV7-9
CASSDPGQNTGELFF
>TRBV7-2
CASSFKMAGDTQYF
>TRBV2
CASSATRVNEQFF
>TRBV25-1
CASSEFDRGDEKLFF
>TRBV5-1
CASSVEDYDKETQYF
>TRBV12-5
CASGPPHTEAFF
>TRBV10-2
CASSESAWVAKNIQYF
>TRBV2
CASSGFTPPGSGELFF
>TRBV12-3/TRBV12-4
CASSFDIRGANHPQHF
>TRBV5-8
CASTLGVTYEQYF
>TRBV6-2/TRBV6-3
CASSRNPADYGYTF
>TRBV29-1
CSVTQVYNEQFF
>TRBV6-1
CASSLRQGNLPQHF
>TRBV6-6
CASSSGDRVKSPLHF
>TRBV4-1
CTSSQVASGIYGYTF
>TRBV7-6
CASRGLGGTGELFF
>TRBV7-3
CTSSAGIGGEKLFF
>TRBV10-3
CAISESLDITSTYGYTF
>TRBV4-1
CASSQVGTNSYNEQFF
>TRBV5-4
CASSSGVVTEAFF
>TRBV4-2
CASSQGLQDEQFF
>TRBV6-1
CASKITGTKGGYTF
>TRBV6-6
CASSYGSGGAGVQETQYF
>TRBV19
CASSLQGGSEAFF
>TRBV5-5
CASSKSSLGLAKNIQYF
>TRBV7-2
CASTPTGGHGDTQYF
>TRBV11-2
CASSFKRGLSYNEQFF
>TRBV4-1
CASSQDSLAGGPTDTQYF
>TRBV7-9
CASSLGPSGGMETQYF
>TRBV7-6
CASSSGQFNYGYTF
>TRBV10-3
CAIDSGPYGYTF
>TRBV4-1
CASSQEEAPSYNEQFF